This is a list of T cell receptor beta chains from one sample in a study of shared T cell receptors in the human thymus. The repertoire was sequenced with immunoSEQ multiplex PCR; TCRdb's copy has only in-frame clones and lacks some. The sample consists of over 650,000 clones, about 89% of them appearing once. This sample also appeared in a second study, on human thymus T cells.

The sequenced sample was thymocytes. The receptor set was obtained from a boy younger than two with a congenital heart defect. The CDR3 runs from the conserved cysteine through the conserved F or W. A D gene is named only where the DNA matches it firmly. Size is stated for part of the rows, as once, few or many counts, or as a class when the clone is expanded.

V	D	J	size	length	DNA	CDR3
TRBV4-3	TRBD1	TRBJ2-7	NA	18	TGCGCCAGCAGCCAAACTGATAACCGGGACAGCGATTCCTACGAGCAGTACTTC	CASSQTDNRDSDSYEQYF
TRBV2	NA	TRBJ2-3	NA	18	TGTGCCAGCAGTGAAACCTGGCGCGGCGGGGGCCCCACAGATACGCAGTATTTT	CASSETWRGGGPTDTQYF
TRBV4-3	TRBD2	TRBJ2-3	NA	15	TGCGCCAGCAGCCATAGCGGGAGGGGCACAGATACGCAGTATTTT	CASSHSGRGTDTQYF
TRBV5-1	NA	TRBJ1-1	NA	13	TGCGCCAGCAGCTCAGGGCCGGAGAGGGGGGCTTTCTTT	CASSSGPERGAFF
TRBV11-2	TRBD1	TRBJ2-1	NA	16	TGTGCCAGCAGCTCGACAGGGTTGGGCTCCTACAATGAGCAGTTCTTC	CASSSTGLGSYNEQFF
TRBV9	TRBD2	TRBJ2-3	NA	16	TGTGCCAGCAGCTCCCGGGACTACCACCTTTCGGATACGCAGTATTTT	CASSSRDYHLSDTQYF
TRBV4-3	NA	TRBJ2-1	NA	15	TGCGCCAGCAGCCCCGGCCTCGAGGGCTACAATGAGCAGTTCTTC	CASSPGLEGYNEQFF
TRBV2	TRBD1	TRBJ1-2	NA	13	TGTGCCAGCACGGGGACAGAAGCATATGGCTACACCTTC	CASTGTEAYGYTF
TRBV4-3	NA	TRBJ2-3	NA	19	TGCGCCAGCAGCCAAGATACAGCCGGGGGACCCCCTAGCACAGATACGCAGTATTTT	CASSQDTAGGPPSTDTQYF
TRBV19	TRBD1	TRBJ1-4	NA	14	TGTGCCAGTAGTGCTGGGGACAGTAATGAAAAACTGTTTTTT	CASSAGDSNEKLFF
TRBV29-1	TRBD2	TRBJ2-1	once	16	TGCAGCGTTGCACCAGGGACTAGCGGGAGGTACAATGAGCAGTTCTTC	CSVAPGTSGRYNEQFF
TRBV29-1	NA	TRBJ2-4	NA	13	TGCAGCGTGAGTGGGGCGGCCAAAAACATTCAGTACTTC	CSVSGAAKNIQYF
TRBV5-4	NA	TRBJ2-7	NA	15	TGTGCCAGCAGCTCGGAGGGGTTCCCCAGCTACGAGCAGTACTTC	CASSSEGFPSYEQYF
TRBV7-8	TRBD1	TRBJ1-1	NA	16	TGTGCCAGCAGCCCGAGACAAGGGGGCTCCATCACTGAAGCTTTCTTT	CASSPRQGGSITEAFF
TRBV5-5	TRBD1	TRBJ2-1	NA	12	TGTGCCAGCAGCCTTCAGGGGGATGAGCAGTTCTTC	CASSLQGDEQFF
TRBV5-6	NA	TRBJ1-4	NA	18	TGTGCCAGCAGCTTGGTCCCCGACCGTCTCGGGGAGAGTGAAAAACTGTTTTTT	CASSLVPDRLGESEKLFF
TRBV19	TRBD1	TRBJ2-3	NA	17	TGTGCCAGTAGTTACCCAAGGGGACAGGGCTTGACAGATACGCAGTATTTT	CASSYPRGQGLTDTQYF
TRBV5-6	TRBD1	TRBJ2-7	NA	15	TGTGCCAGCAGCTTAGGGACAGGGAAAGACTACGAGCAGTACTTC	CASSLGTGKDYEQYF
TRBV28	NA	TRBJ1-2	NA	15	TGTGCCAGCAGCCTCGCCGGCCCGAGGAACTATGGCTACACCTTC	CASSLAGPRNYGYTF